The T cell receptor (beta chain) under discussion was sequenced for a study of blood T cell repertoires in COVID-19 (dated by TCRdb to the early 2020s). Turning to the overall study: The collaborator samples originated in the United States, Italy and Spain and spanned the acute and convalescent phases of COVID-19. Subjects who had been exposed to COVID-19, were actively infected with it, or had recovered from it provided the deeply sampled blood TCRbeta repertoires that made up the dataset. Where HLA class I and class II types were available, the types were taken from metadata supplied by the sample provider, not from assay-based typing. A freely available public database, intended as a resource for researchers studying the immune response to SARS-CoV-2, is where the repertoires were released. The sample metadata nearly always contained a de-identified subject ID, COVID-19 status, age in years and sex. The samples were drawn from the first 160 participants of the ongoing ImmuneRACE study and from 1,200 or so subjects provided by 6 global collaborators. The prospective study material was composed of cDNA or gDNA derived from T cells, B-cell-depleted T cells, or PBMCs. General findings and caveats noted by the study authors: The quantity of clinical and demographic metadata differed by source and by participant and was supplied without curation.

The CDR3 holds 17 amino acids from the cysteine to the phenylalanine. The only DNA kept is the CDR3, 51 bases in frame from the first base. The V end gives up 6 bases and the J end 4 bases, leaving 17 bases in the junction not matched to a gene. Sequences SGHRS (CDR1) and YFSETQ (CDR2) are obtained from the germline V gene. Collaborating institutions collected whole blood in K2EDTA tubes following their own protocols. For TCRbeta analysis, collaborators shipped samples in one of three forms: frozen whole blood, isolated PBMCs, or DNA extracted from either of those sample types. Comments on this clone: Its antigen remains unidentified. Base qualities are missing; no much larger clone stands one base away.

TCRbeta CDR3 regions were amplified from genomic DNA by means of the immunoSEQ Assay, a bias-controlled multiplex PCR. In the source study's methods: The number of nucleated cells in each sample was estimated from the amplification of reference gene primers within the assay. Sequence reads were collapsed and filtered to measure the absolute abundance of every unique TCRbeta CDR3 rearrangement. For each sample, productive Simpson clonality was calculated by taking the square root of Simpson's diversity index across productive rearrangements. Not all clones reach the TCRdb copy of this immuneACCESS table, which keeps in-frame sequences only. Checked studies attribute under half of the gap to unresolved V genes and leave the rest unexplained. D and trimming come from the DNA, and the V and J calls and clone size come from that table. Recorded for this sample are some 130,000 clones; approximately 80% of them occurred a single time. More than 40% of the sample belongs to the ten largest clones.

The V gene is TRBV5-1 and the J gene is TRBJ2-7; 9 of the junction bases match TRBD1. The TCR sequence derives from a human donor in a cohort sampled during active COVID-19. The material sequenced was peripheral blood. The CDR3 loop reads CASTVGVGGQGLYEQYF. The base sequence is TGCGCCAGCACCGTGGGTGTGGGGGGACAGGGACTTTACGAGCAGTACTTC.